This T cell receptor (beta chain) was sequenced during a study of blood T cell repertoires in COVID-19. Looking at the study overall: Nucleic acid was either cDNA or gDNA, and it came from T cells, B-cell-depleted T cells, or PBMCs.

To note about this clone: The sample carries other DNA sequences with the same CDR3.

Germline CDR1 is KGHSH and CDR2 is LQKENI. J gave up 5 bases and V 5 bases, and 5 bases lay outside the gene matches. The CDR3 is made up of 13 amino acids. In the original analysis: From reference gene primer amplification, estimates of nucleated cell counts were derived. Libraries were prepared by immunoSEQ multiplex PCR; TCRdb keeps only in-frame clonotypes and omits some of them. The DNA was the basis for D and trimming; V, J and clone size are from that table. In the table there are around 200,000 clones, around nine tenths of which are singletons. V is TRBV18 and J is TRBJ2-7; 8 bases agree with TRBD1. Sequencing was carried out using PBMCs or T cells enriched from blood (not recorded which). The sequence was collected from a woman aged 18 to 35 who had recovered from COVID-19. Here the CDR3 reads CASSSGGRNEQYF. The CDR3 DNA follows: TGTGCCAGCTCATCAGGGGGCAGGAACGAGCAGTACTTC.